The clone carrying this TCR beta chain was recorded a few times. The source of the sample is a study of patients and donors after allogeneic stem cell transplantation. TCRdb called the RT-PCR reads again in MiXCR, with one record for every CDR3 protein. The sample yields about 110,000 distinct CDR3 sequences, 35% to 45% seen once. This sequence was found in a human donor who was either an allogeneic HSCT recipient or a stem cell or donor lymphocyte infusion donor (not recorded which). It is not recorded whose cells these are; they may come from a transplant donor. Sequencing was carried out using blood, either unsorted or a sorted T cell fraction (not recorded which).

CDR3 nucleotides: TGCGCCAGCAGCTTATCGGGACTTACGAATTCACCCCTCCACTTT. Amino acids: CASSLSGLTNSPLHF. The chain recombines TRBV5-1 with TRBJ1-6, with D tentatively TRBD1 (5 bases). The length of the CDR3 is 15 residues. The germline V and J ends were trimmed by 2 bases and 7 bases, with 13 bases remaining between them. Germline CDR1 is SGHRS and CDR2 is YFSETQ.